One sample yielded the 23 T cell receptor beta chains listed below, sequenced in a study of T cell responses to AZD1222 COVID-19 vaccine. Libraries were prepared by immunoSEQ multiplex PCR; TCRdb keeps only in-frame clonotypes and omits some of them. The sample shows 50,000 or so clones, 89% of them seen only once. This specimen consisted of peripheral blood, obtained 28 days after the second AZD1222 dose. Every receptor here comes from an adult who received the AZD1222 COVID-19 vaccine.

CDR3 region: CASSGLAGVNNEQFF. CDR3 DNA: TGTGCCAGCAGCGGACTAGCGGGGGTAAACAATGAGCAGTTCTTC. This sequence joins TRBV9 and TRBJ2-1; 12 bases are a match to TRBD2. Germline CDR1 is SGDLS and CDR2 is YYNGEE. V was pared by 3 bases and J by 5 bases, with 3 bases of the junction left unmatched. The CDR3 loop spans 15 amino acids.

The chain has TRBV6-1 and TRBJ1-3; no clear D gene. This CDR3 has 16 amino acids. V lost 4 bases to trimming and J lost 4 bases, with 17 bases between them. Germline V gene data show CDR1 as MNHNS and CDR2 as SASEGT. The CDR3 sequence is CASSAINGRGGNTIYF. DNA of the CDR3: TGTGCCAGCAGTGCTATTAACGGTCGTGGAGGAAACACCATATATTTT.

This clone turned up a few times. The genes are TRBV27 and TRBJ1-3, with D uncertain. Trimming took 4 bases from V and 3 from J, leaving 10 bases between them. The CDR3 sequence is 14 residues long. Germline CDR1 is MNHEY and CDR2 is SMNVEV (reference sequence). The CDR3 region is CASSSGLGGNTIYF. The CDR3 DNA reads TGTGCCAGCAGTTCTGGGTTGGGTGGAAACACCATATATTTT.

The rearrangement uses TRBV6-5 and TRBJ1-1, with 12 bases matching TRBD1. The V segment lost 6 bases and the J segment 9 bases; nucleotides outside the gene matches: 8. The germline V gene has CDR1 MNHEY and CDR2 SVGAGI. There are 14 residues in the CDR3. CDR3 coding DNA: TGTGCCAGCAGCCGCGGGACAGGGGGCCGTAAAGCTTTCTTT. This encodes CASSRGTGGRKAFF.

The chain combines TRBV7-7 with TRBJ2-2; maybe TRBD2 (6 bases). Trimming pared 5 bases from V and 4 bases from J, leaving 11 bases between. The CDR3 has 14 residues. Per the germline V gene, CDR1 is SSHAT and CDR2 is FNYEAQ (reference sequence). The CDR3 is CASSPGLITGELFF. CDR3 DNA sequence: TGTGCCAGCAGCCCGGGACTGATCACCGGGGAGCTGTTTTTT.

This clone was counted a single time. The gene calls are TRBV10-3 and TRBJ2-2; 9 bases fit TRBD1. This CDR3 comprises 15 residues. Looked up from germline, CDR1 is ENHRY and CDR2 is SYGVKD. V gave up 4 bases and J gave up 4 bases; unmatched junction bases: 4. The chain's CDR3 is CAISGPGQGTGELFF. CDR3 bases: TGTGCCATCAGTGGGCCGGGACAGGGCACCGGGGAGCTGTTTTTT.

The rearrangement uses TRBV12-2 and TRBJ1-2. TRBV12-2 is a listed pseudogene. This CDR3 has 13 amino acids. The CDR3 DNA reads TGTGCAAGTCGCTTAATTTGGGACTATGGCTACACCTTC. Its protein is CASRLIWDYGYTF.

The CDR3 loop is CAISESRTGGTEQYF. The CDR3 DNA reads as TGTGCCATCAGTGAGTCTAGGACAGGGGGAACCGAGCAGTACTTC. The rearrangement links TRBV10-3 to TRBJ2-7, with TRBD1 matching over 10 bases. Germline loops: CDR1 ENHRY, CDR2 SYGVKD. V trimming: 0 bases; J trimming: 6 bases; junction bases outside the gene matches: 5. CDR3 length equals 15 residues.

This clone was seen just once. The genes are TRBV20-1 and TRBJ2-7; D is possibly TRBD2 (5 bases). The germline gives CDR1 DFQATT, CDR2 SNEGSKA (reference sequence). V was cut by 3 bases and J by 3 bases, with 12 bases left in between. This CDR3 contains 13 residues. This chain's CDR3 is CSASTARDYEQYF. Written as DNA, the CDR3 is TGCAGTGCTAGTACGGCCCGGGACTACGAGCAGTACTTC.

CDR3 residues: CASSLLTSSYEQYF. The CDR3 nucleotides read TGTGCCAGCAGCCTGCTGACGAGTTCCTACGAGCAGTACTTC. V gene TRBV7-2 combines with J gene TRBJ2-7; D is ambiguous. The CDR3 runs to 14 residues. Trimming removed 5 bases at V and 1 base at J, with 12 bases between. Per the germline V gene, CDR1 is SGHTA and CDR2 is FQGNSA. Full variable domain (missing parts from reference TRBV7-2 and TRBJ2-7): GAGVSQSPSNKVTEKGKDVELRCDPISGHTALYWYRQSLGQGLEFLIYFQGNSAPDKSGLPSDRFSAERTGGSVSTLTIQRTQQEDSAVYLCASSLLTSSYEQYFGPGTRLTVT.

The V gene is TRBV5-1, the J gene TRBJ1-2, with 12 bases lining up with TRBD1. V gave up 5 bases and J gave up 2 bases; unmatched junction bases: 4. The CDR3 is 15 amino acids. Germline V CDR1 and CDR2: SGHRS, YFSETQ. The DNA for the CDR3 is TGCGCCAGCAGTCTGGGACAGGGGGCGAACTATGGCTACACCTTC. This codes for CASSLGQGANYGYTF. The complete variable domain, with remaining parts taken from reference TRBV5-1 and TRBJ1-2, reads KAGVTQTPRYLIKTRGQQVTLSCSPISGHRSVSWYQQTPGQGLQFLFEYFSETQRNKGNFPGRFSGRQFSNSRSEMNVSTLELGDSALYLCASSLGQGANYGYTFGSGTRLTVV.

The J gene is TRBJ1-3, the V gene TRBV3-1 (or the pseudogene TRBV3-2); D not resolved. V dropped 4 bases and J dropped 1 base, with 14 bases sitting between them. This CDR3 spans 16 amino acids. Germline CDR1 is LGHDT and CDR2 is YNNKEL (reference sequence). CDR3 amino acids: CASSLLRSMSGNTIYF. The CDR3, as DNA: TGTGCCAGCAGCCTCCTCCGGAGTATGTCTGGAAACACCATATATTTT.

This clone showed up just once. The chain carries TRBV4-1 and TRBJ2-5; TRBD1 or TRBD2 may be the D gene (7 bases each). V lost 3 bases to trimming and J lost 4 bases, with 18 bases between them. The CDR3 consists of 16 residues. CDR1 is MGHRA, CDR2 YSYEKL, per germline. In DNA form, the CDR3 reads TGCGCCAGCAGCCAGACAGGGTTTGGGGGGGCAGAGACCCAGTACTTC. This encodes CASSQTGFGGAETQYF.

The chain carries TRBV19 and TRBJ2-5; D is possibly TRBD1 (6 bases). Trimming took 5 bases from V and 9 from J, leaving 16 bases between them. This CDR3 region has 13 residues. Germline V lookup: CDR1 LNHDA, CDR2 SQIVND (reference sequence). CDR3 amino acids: CASSVTGTKSQYF. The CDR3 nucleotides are TGTGCCAGTAGTGTGACAGGCACCAAGTCCCAGTACTTC. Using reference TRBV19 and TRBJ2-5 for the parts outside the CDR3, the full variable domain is DGGITQSPKYLFRKEGQNVTLSCEQNLNHDAMYWYRQDPGQGLRLIYYSQIVNDFQKGDIAEGYSVSREKKESFPLTVTSAQKNPTAFYLCASSVTGTKSQYFGPGTRLLVL.

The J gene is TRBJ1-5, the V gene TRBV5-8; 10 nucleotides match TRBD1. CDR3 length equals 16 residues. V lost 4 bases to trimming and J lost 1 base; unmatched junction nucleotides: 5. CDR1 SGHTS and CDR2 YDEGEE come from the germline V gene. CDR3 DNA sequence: TGTGCCAGCAGCCCCTGGACAGGGGGAAGCAATCAGCCCCAGCATTTT. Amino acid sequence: CASSPWTGGSNQPQHF.

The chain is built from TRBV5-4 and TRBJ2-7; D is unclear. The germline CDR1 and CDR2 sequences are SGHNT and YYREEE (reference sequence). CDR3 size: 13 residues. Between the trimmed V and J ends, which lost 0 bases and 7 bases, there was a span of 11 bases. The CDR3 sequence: CASSLGSTKEQYF. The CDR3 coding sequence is TGTGCCAGCAGCTTGGGGAGTACGAAGGAGCAGTACTTC.

CDR3 sequence reads: CASSPSRGMNTEAFF. Written as DNA, the CDR3 is TGTGCCAGCTCACCATCCCGGGGCATGAACACTGAAGCTTTCTTT. V and J are TRBV18 and TRBJ1-1; D is possibly TRBD1 (5 bases). The CDR3 has 15 residues. The ends were cut back, 2 bases at V and 0 bases at J, with 10 bases in the middle. The germline V gene encodes CDR1 KGHSH and CDR2 LQKENI.

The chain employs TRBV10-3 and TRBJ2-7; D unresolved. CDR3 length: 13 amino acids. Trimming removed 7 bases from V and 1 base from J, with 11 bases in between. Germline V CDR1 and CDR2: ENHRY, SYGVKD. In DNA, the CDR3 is TGTGCCATCACTGACCAAGGGTCCTACGAGCAGTACTTC. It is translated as CAITDQGSYEQYF.

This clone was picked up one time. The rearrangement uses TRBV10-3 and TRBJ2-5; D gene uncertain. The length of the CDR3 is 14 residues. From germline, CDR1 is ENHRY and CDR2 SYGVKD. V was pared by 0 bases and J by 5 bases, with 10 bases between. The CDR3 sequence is CAISESTGWETQYF. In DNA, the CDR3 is TGTGCCATCAGTGAGTCGACCGGATGGGAGACCCAGTACTTC.

CDR3 in DNA: TGTGCCAGCAGCGTTCTATCGGGTTTCCCCTCTGGAAACACCATATATTTT. As protein: CASSVLSGFPSGNTIYF. The chain employs TRBV5-5 and TRBJ1-3; D is ambiguous. V lost 4 bases and J lost 0, with 17 bases in between. The length of the CDR3 is 17 residues. CDR1 SGHKS and CDR2 YYEKEE come from the germline V gene (reference sequence).

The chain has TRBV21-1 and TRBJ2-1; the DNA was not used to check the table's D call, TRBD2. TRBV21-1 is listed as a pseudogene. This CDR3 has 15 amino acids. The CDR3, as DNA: TGTGCCAGCAGCGAAGCGCCGGGACTTAACAATGAGCAGTTCTTC. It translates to CASSEAPGLNNEQFF.

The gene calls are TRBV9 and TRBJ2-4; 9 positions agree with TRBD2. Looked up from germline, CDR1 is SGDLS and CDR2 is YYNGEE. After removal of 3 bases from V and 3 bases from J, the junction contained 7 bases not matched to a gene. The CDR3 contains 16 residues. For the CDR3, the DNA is TGTGCCAGCAGCGCCCAGAAAGCGGGGGGCAAAAACATTCAGTACTTC. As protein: CASSAQKAGGKNIQYF.

The CDR3 nucleotides read TGTGCCAGCAGTTCACCTAGCGGGATGTACGAGCAGTACTTC. This gives the protein CASSSPSGMYEQYF. The rearrangement links TRBV6-2 or TRBV6-3 to TRBJ2-7, with 9 bases that match TRBD2. CDR1 and CDR2 (germline): MNHEY, SVGEGT. This CDR3 region has 14 residues. V shed 4 bases, J shed 4 bases, and the junction held 5 bases outside the gene matches.